This T cell receptor (beta chain) was captured in a study of PD-1 blockade in classical Hodgkin lymphoma (dated by TCRdb to 2020 to 2022). As for the study more broadly: Nivolumab dosing was 3 mg/kg intravenously every 2 weeks, continuing until either disease progression or unacceptable toxicity. The study used CyTOF and TCR beta sequencing to define a peripheral blood immune signature of response to PD-1 blockade in classical Hodgkin lymphoma. Results the study describes overall, beyond this receptor: Baseline TCR diversity was reported as lower in newly diagnosed patients than in healthy donors, and lower still in relapsed/refractory patients. The study was restricted to a single clinical trial cohort, and the causes of repertoire differences, possibly disease activity or prior therapy, were left undefined. Among trial patients, those achieving complete response had baseline diversity similar to that of newly diagnosed patients, while diversity was significantly lower in partial responders and progressors. Lower diversity was seen in patients whose nivolumab began less than 1 year after ASCT, and these patients were left out of later analyses so that immune reconstitution would not confound the results. A significant rise by C4D1 was seen in CD4+ but not CD8+ TCR diversity (p=0.0027 vs p=0.16), with the rise being most apparent in complete responders (p=0.02).

Details on this clone: Its antigen is still unknown. Base qualities are missing; no much larger clone stands one base away.

The sample's time point label, decoded: cycle 2 day 1 (C2D1) of nivolumab. Every trial patient had relapsed after autologous stem cell transplantation, and cohorts A, B and C differed in prior brentuximab vedotin exposure. A total of over 55 patients with relapsed/refractory classical Hodgkin lymphoma made up the trial cohort, and each patient's best overall response was complete response, partial response or progressive disease. Single-agent nivolumab was administered to trial patients in the multi-cohort phase II CheckMate 205 trial. Best overall response was determined by an independent review committee according to the 2007 International Working Group response criteria. PBMCs from the trial were collected at three points: immediately before nivolumab initiation (C1D1), and during therapy at cycle 2 day 1 and cycle 4 day 1. Peripheral blood was collected in 8 mL Vacutainer Cell Preparation Tubes, from which PBMCs were isolated by centrifugation and then cryopreserved.

The CDR3 spans 11 residues, from the cysteine through the phenylalanine. The sequence is cut down to CDR3 DNA, 33 bases in frame from base 1. Deletion took 3 bases off V and 10 bases off J, with a span of 7 bases between the germline ends. Via the germline V gene, CDR1 is ENHRY and CDR2 SYGVKD. Genomic DNA was isolated using the Qiagen DNeasy kit from unsorted PBMCs as well as from negatively selected CD4+ and CD8+ fractions. Amplification of TCR beta CDR3 regions was done by immunoSEQ multiplex PCR with primers that anneal to V and J segments. A synthetic immune receptor repertoire was used to minimize amplification bias, and remaining bias was computationally removed after sequencing. Per the original workflow: Repertoire diversity was quantified as the Shannon entropy index using custom Python scripts. The unsorted, CD4+ and CD8+ repertoires were each analyzed separately, with the exception of combined analyses, where CD4+ and CD8+ sequences were merged in silico. Clonal expansion was defined as a frequency increase of at least 2-fold after treatment compared with C1D1, and clones undetected at baseline were assigned a pseudocount of 0.5. Clones with 0 or 1 copy at C1D1 were classified as singleton clones, and clones with 2 or more copies were classified as non-singleton clones. Clones expanded in unsorted samples were labelled as CD4+, CD8+ or unknown by matching protein sequences in sorted samples from the same patient. Wilcoxon tests on paired samples were used to test changes in diversity from C1D1 to C4D1. In its TCRdb copy, this immuneACCESS table keeps in-frame sequences only and misses some clones. Where compared with another copy, unresolved V genes explain less than half of these, and the others have no known cause. The V and J calls and clone size were taken over from that table, and D and trimming were inferred from the DNA. Within this sample are 20,000 or so clones, with about four fifths of them counted one time only. The ten largest make up around 17% of the sample.

Sequences were derived from peripheral blood mononuclear cells (PBMCs), sampled before the second cycle of nivolumab. This receptor was taken from a human donor with classical Hodgkin lymphoma. The chain is assembled from TRBV10-3 and TRBJ1-5; the D gene lacks a confident call. The CDR3 loop reads CAISDTGPQHF. At the DNA level, the sequence is TGTGCCATCAGTGACACGGGCCCCCAGCATTTT.